What follows are 17 T cell receptor beta chains derived from one specimen sequenced in a study of cytomegalovirus exposure and HLA in healthy donors. PCR was performed using 60 Vbeta and 13 Jbeta primers. The table came from immunoSEQ multiplex PCR; TCRdb's copy has only in-frame clones and leaves some out. Of roughly 130,000 clones listed, approximately 8.8% are singletons. Material: PBMCs. The source of these receptors is a man aged 40-49 years in good health and CMV-seronegative.

This clone was observed a few times. The chain employs TRBV13 and TRBJ1-3; no clear D gene. This CDR3 is built from 15 residues. V lost 5 bases, J lost 4 bases, and 15 bases lay in between. Germline V CDR1 and CDR2: PRHDT, FYEKMQ (reference sequence). The CDR3 coding sequence is TGTGCCAGCAGCCCGCGTGCGGGGTTGGGAAACACCATATATTTT. Protein product: CASSPRAGLGNTIYF.

This clone came up a few times. This rearrangement joins TRBV23-1 to TRBJ1-1, with D hard to call. TRBV23-1 falls under the ORF class, with uncertain function. The CDR3 covers 16 residues. The V end lost 0 bases, the J end lost 5 bases, and 16 bases lay between the germline ends. The CDR3 sequence is CASSQSPSPGDTEAFF. CDR3 nucleotides: TGCGCCAGCAGTCAATCTCCGTCCCCCGGGGATACTGAAGCTTTCTTT.

This clone has a handful of counts. The chain carries TRBV7-9 and TRBJ2-1; a possible D gene is TRBD1 (6 bases). The CDR3 extends over 16 amino acids. Germline V CDR1 and CDR2: SEHNR, FQNEAQ (reference sequence). The germline V and J ends were trimmed by 1 base and 5 bases, with 15 bases remaining between them. The CDR3: CASSLGSLTGNNEQFF. The CDR3 nucleotides are TGTGCCAGCAGCTTAGGGTCCCTAACAGGGAACAATGAGCAGTTCTTC.

The table lists this clone with a few counts. The chain joins TRBV14 to TRBJ2-5; 12 bases fit TRBD1. The CDR3 is made up of 15 amino acids. Per germline, CDR1 SGHDN and CDR2 FVKESK. J lost 5 bases, V lost 4 bases, and 5 bases had no gene match. The CDR3: CASSRGTGGWETQYF. CDR3 in DNA: TGTGCCAGCAGCCGCGGGACAGGGGGCTGGGAGACCCAGTACTTC.

The rearrangement joins TRBV4-2 to TRBJ1-3, with a weak D call TRBD1 (5 bases). The CDR3 totals 15 residues. With 0 bases removed from V and 1 base from J, the gap between germline ends came to 7 bases. Germline V CDR1 and CDR2: LGHNA, YNFKEQ. The CDR3 DNA sequence: TGTGCCAGCAGCCAAGATGGGGCATCTGGAAACACCATATATTTT. Protein: CASSQDGASGNTIYF.

The chain joins TRBV6-4 to TRBJ1-1, with D perhaps matching TRBD1 (6 bases). From germline, CDR1 is MRHNA and CDR2 SNTAGT. Trimming shortened V by 8 bases and J by 1 base, and 11 bases separated the two germline ends. The CDR3 loop spans 13 amino acids. CDR3 sequence reads: CASSSDRNTEAFF. The CDR3 coding sequence is TGTGCCAGCTCCTCGGACAGGAACACTGAAGCTTTCTTT.

The sample holds a few counts of this clone. The chain is built from TRBV7-9 and TRBJ2-3; TRBD2 is a possible D gene (5 bases). The CDR3 has 12 residues. Germline V gives CDR1 SEHNR, CDR2 FQNEAQ (reference sequence). V lost 5 bases and J 14 bases, leaving 17 bases between the germline ends. The CDR3 loop is CASSPLNGELYF. The CDR3 bases are TGTGCCAGCAGCCCCTTGAACGGGGAATTGTATTTT.

The V gene is TRBV11-2, the J gene TRBJ2-5; tentative D call: TRBD2 (5 bases). Per the germline V gene, CDR1 is SGHAT and CDR2 is FQNNGV. This CDR3 comprises 14 residues. The V end lost 5 bases, the J end lost 3 bases, and 13 bases lay between the germline ends. In DNA form, the CDR3 reads TGTGCCAGCAGCCTGGCTCTGACTAAAGAGACCCAGTACTTC. Translation gives CASSLALTKETQYF.

The chain employs TRBV7-3 and TRBJ1-1; 9 bases align to TRBD1. The V gene end was trimmed by 2 bases and the J gene end by 8 bases; junction bases not matched to a gene: 3. CDR1 SGHTA and CDR2 FQGTGA come from the germline V gene. The CDR3 is 13 residues long. The CDR3 spells CASSLGQGLEAFF. The CDR3 coding sequence is TGTGCCAGCAGCTTAGGACAGGGGTTAGAAGCTTTCTTT.

The sample holds a few counts of this clone. The chain uses TRBV28 and TRBJ2-1; TRBD1 matches 8 bases. The ends lost 5 bases at V and 6 bases at J; junction bases unmatched: 9. The CDR3 spans 15 residues. Germline CDR1 and CDR2: MDHEN and SYDVKM. The CDR3 DNA follows: TGTGCCAGCAGTGCTCCAGGGGGCTACTTCAATGAGCAGTTCTTC. Residues: CASSAPGGYFNEQFF.

This clone was observed a handful of times. The chain links TRBV10-3 to TRBJ1-2; 9 bases are a match to TRBD1. J was trimmed by 8 bases and V by 7 bases; bases with no gene match: 11. CDR3 length equals 14 residues. Germline V CDR1 and CDR2: ENHRY, SYGVKD. CDR3 sequence: CAIKNRDRVQGYTF. CDR3 DNA sequence: TGTGCCATCAAGAACCGGGACAGGGTCCAGGGCTACACCTTC.

Turning to this clone: The junction and the germline gene differ at one end; a read error may be behind it. The J gene is TRBJ1-2, the V gene TRBV7-9; D is possibly TRBD1 (6 bases). The CDR3 is 14 amino acids. Germline CDR1 is SEHNR and CDR2 is FQNEAQ (reference sequence). CDR3 loop: CVSSLGGGSYGYTF. As DNA, the CDR3 is TGTGTCAGCAGCTTAGGTGGGGGCAGCTATGGCTACACCTTC.

The genes are TRBV19 and TRBJ1-2; 9 bases are a match to TRBD1. The V and J ends lost 8 bases and 3 bases, in that order; junction bases with no gene match: 1. This CDR3 is 12 amino acids long. CDR1 and CDR2 (germline): LNHDA, SQIVND (reference sequence). The CDR3 is CASGDRDYGYTF. The CDR3 DNA is TGTGCCAGTGGGGACAGGGACTATGGCTACACCTTC.

This clone has only a few counts. The chain couples TRBV6-5 to TRBJ1-2; weak D call: TRBD1 (5 bases). The CDR3 sequence is 14 residues long. V was pared by 5 bases and J by 5 bases, with 15 bases between. CDR1 MNHEY and CDR2 SVGAGI come from the germline V gene. The CDR3 protein is CASSGDSLGYGYTF. The CDR3 DNA sequence: TGTGCCAGCAGTGGGGACTCGCTGGGGTATGGCTACACCTTC.

This rearrangement joins TRBV4-2 to TRBJ1-2; D unresolved. V was shortened by 0 bases and J by 7 bases, with 3 bases between the two germline ends. The CDR3 has 11 residues. CDR1 and CDR2 from the germline V gene are LGHNA and YNFKEQ. The CDR3 bases are TGTGCCAGCAGCCAAGACCGTGGCTACACCTTC. Its translation is CASSQDRGYTF.

The chain combines TRBV6-5 with TRBJ2-3; 9 bases align to TRBD2. The CDR3 has 16 residues. Germline CDR1 and CDR2: MNHEY and SVGAGI. Germline trimming cut 4 bases from V and 8 bases from J; bases unmatched to any gene: 13. The CDR3 spells CASSLAGEGQRGTQYF. The CDR3 region has the DNA TGTGCCAGCAGTTTAGCGGGGGAAGGACAGCGGGGTACGCAGTATTTT.

This clone showed up just a few times. The chain is built from TRBV7-2 and TRBJ1-5; possibly TRBD1 for D (5 bases). This CDR3 is 17 amino acids long. V was clipped by 0 bases and J by 2 bases, with 14 bases between them. CDR1 SGHTA and CDR2 FQGNSA come from the germline V gene. CDR3 DNA: TGTGCCAGCAGCTTAGCGCGGCAGGGTGCGGGCAATCAGCCCCAGCATTTT. Protein product: CASSLARQGAGNQPQHF.